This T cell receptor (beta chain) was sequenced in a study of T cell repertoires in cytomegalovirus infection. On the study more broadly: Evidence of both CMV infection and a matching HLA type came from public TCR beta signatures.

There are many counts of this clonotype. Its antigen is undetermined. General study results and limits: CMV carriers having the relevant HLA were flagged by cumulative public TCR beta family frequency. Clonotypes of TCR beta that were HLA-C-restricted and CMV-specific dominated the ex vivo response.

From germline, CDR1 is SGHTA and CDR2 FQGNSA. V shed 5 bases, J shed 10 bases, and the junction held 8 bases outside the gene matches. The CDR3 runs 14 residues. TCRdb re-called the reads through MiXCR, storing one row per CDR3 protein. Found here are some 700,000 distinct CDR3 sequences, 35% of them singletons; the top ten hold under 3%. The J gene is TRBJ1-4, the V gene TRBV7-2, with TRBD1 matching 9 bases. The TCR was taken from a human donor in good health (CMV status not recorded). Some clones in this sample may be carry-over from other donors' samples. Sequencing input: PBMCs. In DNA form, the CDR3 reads TGTGCCAGCAGCGCAACGGACAGGGGAGGAAAACTGTTTTTT. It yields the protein CASSATDRGGKLFF.